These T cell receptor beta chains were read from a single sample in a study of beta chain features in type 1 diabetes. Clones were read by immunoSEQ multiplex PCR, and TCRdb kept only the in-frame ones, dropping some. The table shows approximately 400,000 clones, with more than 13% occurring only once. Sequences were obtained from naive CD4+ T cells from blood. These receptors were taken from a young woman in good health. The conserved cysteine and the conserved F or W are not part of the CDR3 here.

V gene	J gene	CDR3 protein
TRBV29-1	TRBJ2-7	SVLNRGSYEQY
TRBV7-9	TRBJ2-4	ASSPSGGTLIQY
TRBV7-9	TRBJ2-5	ASSPGGRDGTQY
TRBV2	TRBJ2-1	AGHRDYYNEQF
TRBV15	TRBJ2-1	ATSFRQGPYNEQF
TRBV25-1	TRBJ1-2	ATLAGPLESYGYT
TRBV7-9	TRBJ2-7	ASSFTGYEQY
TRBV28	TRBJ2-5	ASSLSDWEETQY
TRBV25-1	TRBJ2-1	ASSSNTRRYNEQF
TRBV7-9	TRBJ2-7	ASSLVPGPGHEQY
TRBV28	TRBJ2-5	ASSLSASETQY
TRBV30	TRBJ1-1	AWGSGGWGAF
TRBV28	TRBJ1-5	ASSSPGTGERNQPQH
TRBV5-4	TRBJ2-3	ASSKGLAGGTDTQY
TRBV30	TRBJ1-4	AWSPGTGTYEKLF
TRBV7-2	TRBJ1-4	ASSSSPGTGRKLF
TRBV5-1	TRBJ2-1	ASSLEREDNEQF
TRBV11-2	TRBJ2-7	ASSLDSGLAYEQY
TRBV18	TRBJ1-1	ASSTTVNTEAF
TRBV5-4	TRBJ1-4	ASSSNRGSNEKLF
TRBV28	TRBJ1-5	ASRSNSQPQH
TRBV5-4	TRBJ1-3	ASSLTGHGTSGNTIY
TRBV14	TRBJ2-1	ASSQERRTAQF
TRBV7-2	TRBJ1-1	ASSQGGTEAF
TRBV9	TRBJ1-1	ASSVSQGVTEAF
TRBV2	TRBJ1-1	ASRTQGADTEAF
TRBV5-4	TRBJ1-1	ASSPRDLEGAF
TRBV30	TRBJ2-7	AWSWDRVNEQY
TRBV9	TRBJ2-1	ASSVRSGRPRDEQF
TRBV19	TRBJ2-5	ASSVRQSGETQY
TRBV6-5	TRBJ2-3	ASSYSRSGTDTQY
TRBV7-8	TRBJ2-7	ASSGRALGEQY
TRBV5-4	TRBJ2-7	ASSFLTSGRSYEQY
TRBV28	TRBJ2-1	ASRPGGIYNEQF
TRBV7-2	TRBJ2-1	ASSPWSGGYNEQF
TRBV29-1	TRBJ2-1	SGERGRGGNEQF